These T cell receptor beta chains were read from a single sample in a study of cytomegalovirus exposure and HLA in healthy donors. Method: immunoSEQ multiplex PCR; TCRdb's copy keeps in-frame clones and lacks some. The table lists over 200,000 clones, approximately 70% of them singletons. Sequenced: PBMCs. The receptor source for this set is a man in his forties or fifties in good health and CMV-seropositive. The CDR3 runs from the conserved cysteine through the conserved F or W. D genes are given only for firm matches. Size tells how often a clone was seen (once, few, many) or the class of an expanded clone, and some rows leave it out.

size: few; V: TRBV7-8; D: NA; J: TRBJ1-5; CDR3: CASSLREGGATFSNQPQHF
size: NA; V: TRBV5-1; D: TRBD2; J: TRBJ2-5; CDR3: CASSPGGPEAETQYF
size: once; V: TRBV19; D: TRBD1; J: TRBJ1-1; CDR3: CASSRIPGQAHTEAFF
size: once; V: TRBV5-4; D: NA; J: TRBJ2-7; CDR3: CASSLGAGLYEQYF
size: NA; V: TRBV4-1; D: TRBD1; J: TRBJ2-2; CDR3: CASSQGQGGDTGELFF
size: NA; V: TRBV5-1; D: NA; J: TRBJ1-1; CDR3: CASSVIPSGTNTEAFF
size: NA; V: TRBV4-1; D: TRBD2; J: TRBJ2-3; CDR3: CASSQGRASGVFTDTQYF
size: NA; V: TRBV4-2; D: NA; J: TRBJ1-5; CDR3: CASSQGDYNQPQHF
size: few; V: TRBV7-7; D: NA; J: TRBJ1-5; CDR3: CASSPPIEPLTSNQPQHF
size: NA; V: TRBV28; D: NA; J: TRBJ1-5; CDR3: CASSLLLGDTQPQHF
size: NA; V: TRBV5-8; D: TRBD1; J: TRBJ2-7; CDR3: CASSGASRDRSYEQYF
size: NA; V: TRBV25-1; D: NA; J: TRBJ1-4; CDR3: CASSLQGAGEKLFF
size: NA; V: TRBV5-1; D: NA; J: TRBJ2-1; CDR3: CASSLAAGNNEQFF
size: NA; V: TRBV6-1; D: TRBD2; J: TRBJ2-7; CDR3: CASKGGAGGIYEQYF
size: NA; V: TRBV6-9; D: TRBD1; J: TRBJ1-2; CDR3: CAKTGAHYGYTF
size: few; V: TRBV28; D: TRBD1; J: TRBJ1-2; CDR3: CASRNTGESYSYTF
size: NA; V: TRBV5-5; D: TRBD1; J: TRBJ1-5; CDR3: CASSLGQGNGSPQHF
size: NA; V: TRBV2; D: NA; J: TRBJ2-3; CDR3: CASSSRTALNTQYF
size: NA; V: TRBV10-3; D: TRBD2; J: TRBJ2-3; CDR3: CAISFGRAGGSTDTQYF
size: NA; V: TRBV7-2; D: NA; J: TRBJ2-6; CDR3: CASSLGPGEANVLTF
size: NA; V: TRBV7-9; D: TRBD1; J: TRBJ1-2; CDR3: CASSWDSYGYTF
size: NA; V: TRBV18; D: TRBD2; J: TRBJ2-3; CDR3: CASSPGLAADTQYF
size: NA; V: TRBV29-1; D: NA; J: TRBJ1-2; CDR3: CSVSFRGGGYGYTF
size: NA; V: TRBV6-6; D: TRBD1; J: TRBJ1-2; CDR3: CASSYSGQQDYGYTF
size: NA; V: TRBV6-5; D: TRBD1; J: TRBJ1-1; CDR3: CASSYSYTGGTEAFF
size: NA; V: TRBV7-9; D: NA; J: TRBJ2-7; CDR3: CSSSPSSYEQYF
size: few; V: TRBV7-6; D: TRBD2; J: TRBJ2-1; CDR3: CASSLEGLASNEQFF
size: NA; V: TRBV7-9; D: TRBD1; J: TRBJ2-7; CDR3: CASSPGQGGWYEQYF